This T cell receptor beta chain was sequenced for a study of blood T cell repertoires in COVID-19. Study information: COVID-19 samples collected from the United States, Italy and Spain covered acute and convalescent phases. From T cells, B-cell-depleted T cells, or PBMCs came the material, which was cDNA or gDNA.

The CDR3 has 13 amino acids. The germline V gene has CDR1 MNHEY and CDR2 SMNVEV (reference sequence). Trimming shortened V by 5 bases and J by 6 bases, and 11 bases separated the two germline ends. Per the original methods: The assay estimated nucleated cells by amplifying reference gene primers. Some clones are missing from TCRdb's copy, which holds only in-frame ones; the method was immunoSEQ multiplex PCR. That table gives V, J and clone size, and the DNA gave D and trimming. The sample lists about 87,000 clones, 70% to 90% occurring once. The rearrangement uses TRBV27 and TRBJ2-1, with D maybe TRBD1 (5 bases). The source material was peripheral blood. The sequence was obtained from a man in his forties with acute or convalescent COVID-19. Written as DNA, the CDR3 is TGTGCCAGCAGTGTTTACAGGACCAATGAGCAGTTCTTC. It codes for CASSVYRTNEQFF.